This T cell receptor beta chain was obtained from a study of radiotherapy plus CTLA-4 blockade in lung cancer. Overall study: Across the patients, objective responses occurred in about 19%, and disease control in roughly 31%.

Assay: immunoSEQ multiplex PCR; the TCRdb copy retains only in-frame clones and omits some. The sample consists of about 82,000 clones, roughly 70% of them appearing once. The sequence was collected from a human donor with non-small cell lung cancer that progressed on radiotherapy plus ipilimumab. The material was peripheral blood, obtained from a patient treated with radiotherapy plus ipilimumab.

This CDR3 is CASSTGTGGNEQFF. CDR3 nucleotide sequence: TGTGCCAGCTCAACCGGGACAGGGGGGAATGAGCAGTTCTTC. This rearrangement joins TRBV18 to TRBJ2-1, with 11 positions matching TRBD1. This CDR3 is 14 amino acids long. V gave up 5 bases and J gave up 7 bases; unmatched junction bases: 4. From germline, CDR1 is KGHSH and CDR2 LQKENI. Full variable domain (missing parts from reference TRBV18 and TRBJ2-1): NAGVMQNPRHLVRRRGQEARLRCSPMKGHSHVYWYRQLPEEGLKFMVYLQKENIIDESGMPKERFSAEFPKEGPSILRIQQVVRGDSAAYFCASSTGTGGNEQFFGPGTRLTVL.